This T cell receptor beta chain was recovered during a study of cytomegalovirus exposure and HLA in healthy donors. A multiplex PCR was run with 60 Vbeta primers and 13 Jbeta primers. Using immunoSEQ multiplex PCR, the repertoire was profiled, and TCRdb retains in-frame clones only, with some absent. The sample includes 95,000 to 150,000 clones, 80% seen only once; the top ten take about 9.2%. V was pared by 4 bases and J by 5 bases, with 4 bases of the junction left unmatched. This CDR3 comprises 13 residues. CDR1 MNHNS and CDR2 SASEGT come from the germline V gene. This sequence joins TRBV6-1 and TRBJ1-1; 7 bases are shared with TRBD1. Material: PBMCs. This receptor was taken from a man aged 25-45 years in good health and CMV-seropositive. The CDR3 coding sequence is TGTGCCAGCAGTGGCCAACAGGGGACTGAAGCTTTCTTT. Its translation: CASSGQQGTEAFF.